One T cell receptor (beta chain) is described in this entry. As yet, its antigen is unknown. The CDR3 totals 15 residues. The V gene's germline CDR1 is LNHDA and CDR2 SQIVND (reference sequence). Trimming shortened V by 5 bases and J by 6 bases, and 19 bases separated the two germline ends. This entry is derived from a study of T cells in Graves' hyperthyroidism and ophthalmopathy. Study background: Peripheral blood draws took place at initial diagnosis, ahead of any treatment. Study results and limitations: Peripheral blood also featured most of the thyroid clonotypes expanded above 0.001. The model made its ophthalmopathy prediction, and onset followed a median roughly six months later.

Amplification yielded TCR beta CDR3 regions, with RNA transcripts as the source. When the TCR CDR3 underwent first-round RT-PCR, the HTBI primer set was used. TCRdb independently ran MiXCR on the multiplex PCR reads; one entry per CDR3 protein. The table includes 730,000 or so distinct CDR3 sequences, 18% detected once. The blood sample dates from first hyperthyroidism diagnosis, preceding any ophthalmopathy symptoms. Sequencing used blood. V is TRBV19 and J is TRBJ1-1; a possible D gene is TRBD1 (6 bases). The receptor was derived from a woman in her 50s with Graves' hyperthyroidism that later progressed to Graves' ophthalmopathy. CDR3 in amino acids: CASSSASGHPSEAFF. Written as DNA, the CDR3 is TGTGCCAGTAGTTCGGCGTCGGGACATCCATCTGAAGCTTTCTTT.